This T cell receptor (beta chain) originates from a study of Graves' ophthalmopathy and Graves' hyperthyroidism (dated by TCRdb to the late 2010s). Some background on the complete study: Stable hyperthyroidism was defined as no progression to ophthalmopathy within 18 months of follow-up. To tell Graves' ophthalmopathy apart from Graves' hyperthyroidism, and to predict which patients would progress to ophthalmopathy, the study relied on TCR beta repertoire signatures. In total, under 150 blood samples were TCR-sequenced: 40 to 45 ophthalmopathy, under 85 hyperthyroidism and about 17 hyperthyroidism-to-ophthalmopathy patients. To explore V-J signatures that separate ophthalmopathy from hyperthyroidism, a discovery set of about 100 patients was enrolled, consisting of approximately 45 with ophthalmopathy and roughly 60 with stable hyperthyroidism. For independent validation, a separate cohort was made up of 18 hyperthyroidism patients plus 17 patients who later progressed from hyperthyroidism to ophthalmopathy. In more than five hyperthyroidism patients, T-cell repertoires of thyroid tissue and blood were compared. Following sampling, methimazole starting at 30 mg daily was administered to hyperthyroidism patients, and high-dose intravenous methylprednisolone was administered to ophthalmopathy patients. The research as a whole found: In validation, the model predicted ophthalmopathy progression with about 64% sensitivity and 72.22% specificity; roughly eleven predicted patients were CT-confirmed with GO in a median of approximately six months. Sample size was not predetermined statistically, and investigators were not blinded to group allocation. In cross-validation, the 13-signature model distinguished ophthalmopathy from stable hyperthyroidism with just over 85% sensitivity and around 81% specificity, and in the test set the corresponding values were roughly 80% and 75%. Most of the expanded thyroid clonotypes with a frequency above 0.001 were also detected in blood, and it was suggested that the thyroid immune response may be reflected by blood repertoires.

For repertoire sequencing, the TCR beta CDR3 regions were amplified from RNA transcripts. A first-round RT-PCR used HTBI primers with the Qiagen OneStep RT-PCR kit, followed by a second-round multiplex PCR, size selection and purification. Sequencing of the libraries was carried out on an Illumina HiSeq2000 in paired-end mode with 100 bp reads. Turning to the authors' computational methods: SOAPnuke was used for read processing, and reads with adapters, uncalled bases, a mean Phred below 15, or no exact constant-primer or identifier match were discarded. COPE v1.2.5 was used to merge the high-quality paired reads. Clonotypes were defined as unique nucleotide sequences and were aligned to IMGT TRB V, D and J references using MiTCR v1.1. Only V-J combinations with frequency above 0.0001 were analysed, covering 99% to 99.2% of repertoires. A TCR clonal expansion and chaos score per V-J combination was defined as the ratio of F50 clonal expansion to chaos observed in the TCRdist matrix. Welch's t-statistics and random forest were used to reduce the features to some 13 V-J combinations, which were then used as input to a naive Bayes classifier. The similarity between thyroid and blood repertoires was quantified using the Morisita-Horn index. TCRdb reanalyzed the raw reads on its own, using fastp at Q25 for trimming and MiXCR for clone calling, and kept in-frame beta chains. Rows merge per CDR3 protein into single entries with the most common DNA and genes. The V and J calls follow TCRdb's processing rather than the paper's. The sample has about 500,000 distinct CDR3 sequences on record, under 45% of them singletons. The ten largest make up 3.5% to 4.5% of the sample.

With respect to this clonotype: Its recognized antigen is unknown. Per-base quality was not reported, and no clone a single base away is much larger than it.

Trimmed from V: 3 bases; trimmed from J: 4 bases; junction bases lacking a gene match: 14. The CDR3 runs 17 residues from the cysteine to the phenylalanine. The CDR3 DNA has 51 bases and is translated from base 1. CDR1 and CDR2 were assigned from the germline V gene as SQVTM and ANQGSEA. Hyperthyroidism patients were newly diagnosed, with disease duration under 2 months, and aged 18 to 65 years. Anyone with other autoimmune diseases, uncontrolled infections, pregnancy or lactation was excluded from the study. Clinical symptoms, serum thyroxine, TRAb, thyroid ultrasound and orbital computed tomography formed the basis of the diagnosis. Trizol reagent was used to extract the total RNA, and its quality was then checked on an Agilent 2100 Bioanalyzer.

The TCR sequence derives from an adult man with Graves' hyperthyroidism. Specimen: peripheral blood or thyroid tissue (not recorded which). This chain joins TRBV29-1 to TRBJ1-1, with TRBD1 identical over 10 junction bases. The bases are TGCAGCGTTGAGACCTACCGACAGGGGGCTTCGGGCACTGAAGCTTTCTTT. It translates to CSVETYRQGASGTEAFF.